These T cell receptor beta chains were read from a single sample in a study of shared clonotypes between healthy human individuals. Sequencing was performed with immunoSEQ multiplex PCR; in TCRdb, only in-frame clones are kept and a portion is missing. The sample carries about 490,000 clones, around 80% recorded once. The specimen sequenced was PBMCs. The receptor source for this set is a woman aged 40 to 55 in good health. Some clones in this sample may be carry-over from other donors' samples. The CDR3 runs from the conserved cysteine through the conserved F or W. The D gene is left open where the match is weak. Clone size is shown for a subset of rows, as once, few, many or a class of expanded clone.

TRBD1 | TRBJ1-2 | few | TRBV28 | CASTDPGTAYYGYTF | TGTGCCAGCACCGATCCCGGGACAGCCTACTATGGCTACACCTTC
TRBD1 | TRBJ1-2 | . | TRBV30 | CAWSALRQGTNYGYTF | TGTGCCTGGAGTGCACTCCGACAGGGAACTAACTATGGCTACACCTTC
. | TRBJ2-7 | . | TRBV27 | CASSLTGRFPYEQYF | TGTGCCAGCAGTTTAACAGGGAGGTTTCCTTACGAGCAGTACTTC
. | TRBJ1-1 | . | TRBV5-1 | CASSLGSSEAFF | TGCGCCAGCAGCTTGGGCTCGAGTGAAGCTTTCTTT
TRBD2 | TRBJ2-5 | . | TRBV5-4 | CASSLRLAGSETQYF | TGTGCCAGCAGCCTTCGACTAGCGGGATCAGAGACCCAGTACTTC
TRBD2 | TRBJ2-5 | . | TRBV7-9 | CASSLGQAGVQETQYF | TGTGCCAGCAGCTTAGGCCAAGCGGGAGTACAAGAGACCCAGTACTTC
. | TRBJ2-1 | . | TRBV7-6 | CASSLPPSGSSYNEQFF | TGTGCCAGCAGCCTCCCTCCCAGCGGGTCCTCCTACAATGAGCAGTTCTTC
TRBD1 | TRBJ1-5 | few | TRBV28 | CASSTGTGNQPQHF | TGTGCCAGCAGCACCGGGACAGGCAATCAGCCCCAGCATTTT
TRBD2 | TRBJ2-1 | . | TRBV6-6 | CASSLQPGGEQFF | TGTGCCAGCAGTTTACAACCGGGAGGCGAGCAGTTCTTC
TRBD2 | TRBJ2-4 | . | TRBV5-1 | CASSAGLAGGPAAKNIQYF | TGCGCCAGCAGCGCCGGACTAGCGGGAGGGCCAGCGGCCAAAAACATTCAGTACTTC
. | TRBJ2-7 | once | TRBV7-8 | CASSLGGDSYEQYF | TGTGCCAGCAGCTTAGGGGGGGACAGTTACGAGCAGTACTTC
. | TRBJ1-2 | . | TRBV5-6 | CASSLVSDYYTF | TGTGCCAGCAGCTTGGTTTCAGATTATTACACCTTC
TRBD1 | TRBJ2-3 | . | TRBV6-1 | CASREGTGGTDTQYF | TGTGCCAGCAGGGAGGGGACAGGGGGCACAGATACGCAGTATTTT
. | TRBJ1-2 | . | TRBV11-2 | CASSSEGYGYTF | TGTGCCAGCAGCTCAGAAGGATATGGCTACACCTTC
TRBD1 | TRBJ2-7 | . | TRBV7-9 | CASSPRSGQESYYEQYF | TGTGCCAGCAGCCCCCGCAGCGGACAGGAATCTTACTACGAGCAGTACTTC
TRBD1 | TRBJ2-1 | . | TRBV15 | CATSKDRGKYNEQFF | TGTGCCACCAGCAAAGACAGGGGGAAGTACAATGAGCAGTTCTTC
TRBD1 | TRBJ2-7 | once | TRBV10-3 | CAISEPGQGTYEQYF | TGTGCCATCAGTGAGCCCGGACAGGGTACCTACGAGCAGTACTTC
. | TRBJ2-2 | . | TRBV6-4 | CAGSDSVGGPGELFF | TGTGCCGGCAGTGACTCGGTGGGGGGGCCCGGAGAGCTGTTTTTT
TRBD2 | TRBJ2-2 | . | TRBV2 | CASSPSRAGVSTGELFF | TGTGCCAGCAGTCCGAGTAGAGCGGGAGTGAGCACCGGGGAGCTGTTTTTT
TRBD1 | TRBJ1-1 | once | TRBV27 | CASSLFWGQGGVNTEAFF | TGTGCCAGCAGTTTATTTTGGGGACAGGGTGGCGTGAACACTGAAGCTTTCTTT
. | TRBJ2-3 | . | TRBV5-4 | CASSARESGTDTQYF | TGTGCCAGCAGCGCCCGGGAGAGTGGCACAGATACGCAGTATTTT
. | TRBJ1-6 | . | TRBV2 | CASSEGQLTSPLHF | TGTGCCAGCAGTGAAGGACAGTTAACTTCACCCCTCCACTTT
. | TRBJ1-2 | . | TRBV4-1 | CASSEVSQGFGVSRGYTF | TGCGCCAGCAGCGAAGTTTCACAGGGTTTTGGGGTTTCTCGTGGCTACACCTTC
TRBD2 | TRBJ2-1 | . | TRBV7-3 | CASSLRLAGRNEQFF | TGTGCCAGCAGCTTAAGACTAGCGGGACGCAATGAGCAGTTCTTC
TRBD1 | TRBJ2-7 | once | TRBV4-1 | CASSRGTVTYEQYF | TGCGCCAGCAGCCGGGGGACAGTTACTTACGAGCAGTACTTC
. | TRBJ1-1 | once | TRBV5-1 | CASSLDGRYMNTEAFF | TGCGCCAGCAGCTTGGATGGCAGGTATATGAACACTGAAGCTTTCTTT
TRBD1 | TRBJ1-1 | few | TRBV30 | CAWSFPSGGQNTEAFF | TGTGCCTGGAGTTTCCCCTCAGGGGGACAGAACACTGAAGCTTTCTTT
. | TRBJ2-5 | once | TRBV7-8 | CASSLGLAETQYF | TGTGCCAGCAGCTTAGGGCTAGCGGAGACCCAGTACTTC
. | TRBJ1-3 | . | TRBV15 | CATSKDSGGSGNTIYF | TGTGCCACCAGCAAAGACTCGGGTGGATCTGGAAACACCATATATTTT
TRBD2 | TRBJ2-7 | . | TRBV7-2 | CASSARLAGVYEQYF | TGTGCCAGCAGCGCCAGACTAGCGGGAGTCTACGAGCAGTACTTC
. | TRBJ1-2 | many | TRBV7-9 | CASSLALGDTLYGYTF | TGTGCCAGCAGCTTAGCGCTTGGGGACACTTTATATGGCTACACCTTC
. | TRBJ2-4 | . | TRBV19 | CASSIVGAPNIQYF | TGTGCCAGTAGTATAGTTGGGGCCCCAAACATTCAGTACTTC
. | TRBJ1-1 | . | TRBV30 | CAWSVSSMNTEAFF | TGTGCCTGGAGTGTCTCCAGCATGAACACTGAAGCTTTCTTT
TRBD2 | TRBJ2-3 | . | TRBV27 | CASSLSAGVTDTQYF | TGTGCCAGCAGTTTATCGGCGGGAGTGACAGATACGCAGTATTTT
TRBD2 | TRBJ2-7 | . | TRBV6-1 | CASSEGLAGGDPYF | TGTGCCAGCAGTGAGGGACTAGCGGGAGGAGACCCGTACTTC
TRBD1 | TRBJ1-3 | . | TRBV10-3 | CAISEEDRGGNTIYF | TGTGCCATCAGTGAGGAGGACAGGGGAGGAAACACCATATATTTT
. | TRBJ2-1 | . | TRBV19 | CASTNTGIRGNEQFF | TGTGCCAGTACCAACACAGGGATTAGGGGGAATGAGCAGTTCTTC
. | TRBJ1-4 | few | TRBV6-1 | CASSEIAGVDEKLFF | TGTGCCAGCAGTGAAATTGCAGGGGTTGATGAAAAACTGTTTTTT
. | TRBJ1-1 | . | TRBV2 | CASSREGGDAFF | TGTGCCAGCAGCCGCGAGGGGGGCGACGCTTTCTTT
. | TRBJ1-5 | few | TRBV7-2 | CASSLRSGPYSNQPQHF | TGTGCCAGCAGCTTACGGTCAGGGCCCTATAGCAATCAGCCCCAGCATTTT
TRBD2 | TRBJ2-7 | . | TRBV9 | CASSGVAGGPYEQYF | TGTGCCAGCAGCGGGGTAGCGGGAGGTCCCTACGAGCAGTACTTC
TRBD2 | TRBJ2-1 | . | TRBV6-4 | CASSEGASGNNEQFF | TGTGCCAGCAGTGAAGGGGCTAGCGGGAACAATGAGCAGTTCTTC
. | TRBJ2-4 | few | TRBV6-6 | CASSSGPPFTKNIQYF | TGTGCCAGCAGTAGTGGACCCCCGTTTACCAAAAACATTCAGTACTTC
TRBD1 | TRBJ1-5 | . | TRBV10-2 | CASRDGQGAGQPQHF | TGCGCCAGCAGAGACGGACAGGGCGCGGGACAGCCCCAGCATTTT
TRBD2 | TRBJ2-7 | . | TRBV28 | CASSQPGTSGRDSYEQYF | TGTGCCAGCAGTCAACCCGGGACTAGCGGGAGGGATTCCTACGAGCAGTACTTC
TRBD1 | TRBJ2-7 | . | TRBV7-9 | CASGGDRSSYEQYF | TGTGCCAGCGGAGGGGACAGGAGCTCCTACGAGCAGTACTTC
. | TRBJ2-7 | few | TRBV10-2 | CASTKDRLYEQYF | TGCGCCAGCACCAAAGACAGGTTGTACGAGCAGTACTTC
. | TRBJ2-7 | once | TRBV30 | CAWATDLTYEQYF | TGTGCCTGGGCGACTGACCTTACCTACGAGCAGTACTTC
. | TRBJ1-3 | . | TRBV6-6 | CASSRSPSGNTIYF | TGTGCCAGCAGTAGAAGCCCCTCTGGAAACACCATATATTTT
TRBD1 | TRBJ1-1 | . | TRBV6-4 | CASSRQGGSTEAFF | TGTGCCAGCAGTCGACAGGGGGGAAGTACTGAAGCTTTCTTT
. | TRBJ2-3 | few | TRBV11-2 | CASSLSPSTDTQYF | TGTGCCAGCAGCTTATCTCCTAGCACAGATACGCAGTATTTT
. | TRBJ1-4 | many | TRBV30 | CAWSEGLEEKLFF | TGTGCCTGGAGTGAAGGGTTGGAGGAAAAACTGTTTTTT
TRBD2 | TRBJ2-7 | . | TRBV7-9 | CASSPRVAGEQYF | TGTGCCAGCAGCCCCCGGGTAGCGGGAGAGCAGTACTTC
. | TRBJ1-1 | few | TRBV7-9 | CASSLKTVGEAFF | TGTGCCAGCAGCTTAAAGACGGTGGGTGAAGCTTTCTTT
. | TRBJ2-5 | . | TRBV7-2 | CASSLVGGYQETQYF | TGTGCCAGCTCCCTGGTGGGCGGCTACCAAGAGACCCAGTACTTC